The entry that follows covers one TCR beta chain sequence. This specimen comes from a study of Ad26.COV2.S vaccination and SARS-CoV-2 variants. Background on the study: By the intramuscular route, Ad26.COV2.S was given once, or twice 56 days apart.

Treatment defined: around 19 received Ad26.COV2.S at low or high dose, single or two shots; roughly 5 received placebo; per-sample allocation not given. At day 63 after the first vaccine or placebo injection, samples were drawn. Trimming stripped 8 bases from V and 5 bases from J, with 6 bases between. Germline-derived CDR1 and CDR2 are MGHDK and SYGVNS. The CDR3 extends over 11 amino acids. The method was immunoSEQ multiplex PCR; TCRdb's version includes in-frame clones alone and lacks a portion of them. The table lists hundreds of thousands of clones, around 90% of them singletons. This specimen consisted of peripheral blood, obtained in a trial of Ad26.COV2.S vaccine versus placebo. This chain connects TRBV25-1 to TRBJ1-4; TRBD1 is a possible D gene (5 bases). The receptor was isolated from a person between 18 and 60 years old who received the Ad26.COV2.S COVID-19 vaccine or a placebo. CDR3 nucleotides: TGTGCCAGCGGGGGGAATGAAAAACTGTTTTTT. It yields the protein CASGGNEKLFF.